The rows below give T cell receptor beta chains drawn from one sample of a study of cytomegalovirus exposure and HLA in healthy donors. Sequenced by immunoSEQ multiplex PCR; TCRdb stores in-frame clones only, minus some. The sample contains 130,000 to 150,000 clones, about 80% of which appear only once. The sample comprised PBMCs. Every receptor here comes from a male donor in good health and CMV-seronegative. CDR3s leave out the opening cysteine and the closing phenylalanine or tryptophan. The D gene is left open where the match is weak.

d_call j_call v_call cdr3_aa
NA TRBJ2-6 TRBV18 ASSAQGVPGANVLT
NA TRBJ1-5 TRBV30 AWSMAVNQPQH
NA TRBJ2-5 TRBV5-8 ASSLWGDRQETQY
TRBD1 TRBJ2-4 TRBV13 ASSSTGGIQGTKNIQY
NA TRBJ1-5 TRBV6-6 ASSYHSIDQPQH
TRBD2 TRBJ2-5 TRBV9 ASSVTSGGSLFQTQY
NA TRBJ1-1 TRBV6-6 ASSYANAEAF
TRBD1 TRBJ1-1 TRBV7-9 ASSLGQGDPNTEAF
TRBD1 TRBJ1-2 TRBV4-3 ASSQVGRTGRYGYT
NA TRBJ1-1 TRBV6-1 ASSEEPYGGNTEAF
NA TRBJ2-7 TRBV4-2 ASSQGTRGYEQY
TRBD2 TRBJ2-3 TRBV5-1 ASNLREAGARIDTQY
TRBD1 TRBJ1-1 TRBV13 ASLPAGTGGAEAF
NA TRBJ2-1 TRBV19 ALIAYEQF
NA TRBJ2-7 TRBV4-3 ASSQGVGGPTYEQY
TRBD2 TRBJ2-1 TRBV29-1 SVGTSGYNEQF
TRBD2 TRBJ2-1 TRBV7-6 ASSLARGGAHEQF
NA TRBJ1-1 TRBV5-1 ASSLTVNTEAF
NA TRBJ1-1 TRBV5-6 ASSFRRGYTEAF
TRBD1 TRBJ2-7 TRBV7-9 ASSYPGQTDEQY
TRBD1 TRBJ1-2 TRBV6-5 ASSYSTGKSAYGYT
NA TRBJ1-1 TRBV5-4 ASSFPPGNTEAF
TRBD1 TRBJ2-2 TRBV30 AWRGQGTGELF
TRBD1 TRBJ1-2 TRBV30 AWSLDRGNYGYT
TRBD1 TRBJ2-1 TRBV7-3 ASSLQGASYNEQF
TRBD1 TRBJ1-2 TRBV6-6 ASSHGTASNYGYT
NA TRBJ1-1 TRBV9 ASSPFRGANTEAF
TRBD1 TRBJ2-7 TRBV7-2 ASSSTGGYEQY
NA TRBJ2-3 TRBV7-2 ASSWTVLKDTQY
TRBD1 TRBJ2-7 TRBV27 NLGQGVARVSYEQY
NA TRBJ1-1 TRBV7-9 ASSYRLAGEAF
TRBD1 TRBJ2-7 TRBV6-1 ASSESRTGWGLEQY
NA TRBJ1-3 TRBV11-2 ASSLPGGVGSGNTIY
NA TRBJ1-5 TRBV9 ASSFRQPGGNQPQH
TRBD1 TRBJ1-3 TRBV7-9 ASSLGDRGNTIY
NA TRBJ2-5 TRBV10-2 ASQDRPPLETQY
TRBD2 TRBJ2-2 TRBV5-1 ASTSRGVAEELF
NA TRBJ1-5 TRBV30 AWSGVGGAQPQH
TRBD2 TRBJ2-3 TRBV7-3 ASSNSGGPLDTQY
TRBD1 TRBJ1-2 TRBV2 ASSEAGTGNYGYT
NA TRBJ1-3 TRBV7-9 ASSPPGQGSNTIY
NA TRBJ2-7 TRBV6-6 ASGLGSTYEQY
TRBD1 TRBJ2-7 TRBV2 ASLWDRGAYEQY
NA TRBJ1-4 TRBV25-1 ASSDPTGDEKLF
TRBD1 TRBJ2-4 TRBV6-1 ASSEPGQKNIQY
NA TRBJ1-6 TRBV5-4 ASSLGRAVSPLH
NA TRBJ1-6 TRBV7-3 ASSRGGVEAPLH
NA TRBJ1-5 TRBV7-2 ASSLAAGGSDRPQH
NA TRBJ1-2 TRBV6-5 ASRYLTGSNGYT
NA TRBJ2-2 TRBV15 ATSRETGPGGELF
NA TRBJ2-7 TRBV6-5 ASSGDNSYEQY
NA TRBJ1-2 TRBV19 ASSTRQIRGYT
NA TRBJ1-3 TRBV9 ASSADTPSGNTIY
NA TRBJ1-1 TRBV9 ASSVDAGNTEAF